Listed below are T cell receptor beta chains from one sample, sequenced in a study of neurological immune-mediated disorders. In TCRdb, the 5' RACE reads were re-called with MiXCR into one record per CDR3 protein. The table records 66,000 or so distinct CDR3 sequences, roughly 5% of them present only once. Sequencing input: PBMCs. These receptors were obtained from a woman between 25 and 40 years old with multiple sclerosis. The CDR3 runs from the conserved cysteine through the conserved F or W. Fields, in order: clone size, J gene, V gene, CDR3 length, D gene, CDR3 protein, CDR3 DNA. A D gene is named only where the DNA matches it firmly. Not every row has a clone size; where given, it reads once, few, many or a size class.

clone size: many
J gene: TRBJ2-7
V gene: TRBV5-1
CDR3 length: 15
D gene: TRBD1
CDR3 protein: CASSLRQGEVFEQYF
CDR3 DNA: TGCGCCAGCAGCCTAAGACAGGGTGAAGTGTTTGAGCAGTACTTC

clone size: many
J gene: TRBJ2-7
V gene: TRBV12-3/TRBV12-4
CDR3 length: 13
D gene: .
CDR3 protein: CASSLSSSYEQYF
CDR3 DNA: TGTGCCAGCAGTTTGAGTAGCTCCTACGAGCAGTACTTC

clone size: many
J gene: TRBJ2-5
V gene: TRBV7-2
CDR3 length: 15
D gene: .
CDR3 protein: CASRTAPGNQETQYF
CDR3 DNA: TGTGCCAGCAGAACCGCCCCAGGGAACCAAGAGACCCAGTACTTC

clone size: few
J gene: TRBJ2-5
V gene: TRBV29-1
CDR3 length: 14
D gene: .
CDR3 protein: CSVGPLDRSETQYF
CDR3 DNA: TGCAGCGTTGGCCCCCTGGACAGAAGTGAGACCCAGTACTTC

clone size: many
J gene: TRBJ1-5
V gene: TRBV10-3
CDR3 length: 14
D gene: .
CDR3 protein: CAISPDSNNQPQHF
CDR3 DNA: TGTGCCATCAGCCCGGACAGTAACAATCAGCCCCAGCATTTT

clone size: many
J gene: TRBJ2-3
V gene: TRBV7-9
CDR3 length: 14
D gene: .
CDR3 protein: CASSLTVSTDTQYF
CDR3 DNA: TGTGCCAGCAGCCTGACAGTTAGCACAGATACGCAGTATTTT

clone size: many
J gene: TRBJ1-4
V gene: TRBV10-3
CDR3 length: 15
D gene: TRBD1
CDR3 protein: CAISESGGTNEKLFF
CDR3 DNA: TGTGCCATCAGTGAATCAGGGGGCACTAATGAAAAACTGTTTTTT

clone size: many
J gene: TRBJ2-2
V gene: TRBV5-1
CDR3 length: 11
D gene: .
CDR3 protein: CASSRAGELFF
CDR3 DNA: TGCGCCAGCAGCAGGGCTGGGGAGCTGTTTTTT

clone size: many
J gene: TRBJ1-5
V gene: TRBV20-1
CDR3 length: 15
D gene: TRBD1
CDR3 protein: CSASTTGEPHQPQHF
CDR3 DNA: TGCAGTGCTAGTACGACAGGGGAACCCCACCAGCCCCAGCATTTT

clone size: many
J gene: TRBJ1-6
V gene: TRBV20-1
CDR3 length: 14
D gene: .
CDR3 protein: CSAKGGDTYSPLHF
CDR3 DNA: TGCAGTGCCAAGGGTGGGGACACTTATTCACCCCTCCACTTT

clone size: few
J gene: TRBJ1-1
V gene: TRBV11-2
CDR3 length: 12
D gene: .
CDR3 protein: CASSRGGGEAFF
CDR3 DNA: TGTGCCAGCAGCAGGGGGGGAGGGGAAGCTTTCTTT

clone size: many
J gene: TRBJ2-1
V gene: TRBV5-1
CDR3 length: 15
D gene: .
CDR3 protein: CASRYGTPWLHEQFF
CDR3 DNA: TGCGCCAGCAGATACGGGACCCCTTGGTTACATGAGCAGTTCTTC

clone size: many
J gene: TRBJ2-7
V gene: TRBV12-3/TRBV12-4
CDR3 length: 16
D gene: .
CDR3 protein: CASLSYTRPRSYEQYF
CDR3 DNA: TGTGCCAGCCTTAGTTATACACGACCGAGGAGTTACGAGCAGTACTTC

clone size: many
J gene: TRBJ2-7
V gene: TRBV28
CDR3 length: 14
D gene: .
CDR3 protein: CASRPGTPPYEQYF
CDR3 DNA: TGTGCCAGCAGGCCGGGGACACCACCCTACGAGCAGTACTTC

clone size: few
J gene: TRBJ2-1
V gene: TRBV12-3/TRBV12-4
CDR3 length: 16
D gene: .
CDR3 protein: CASSTSRAGGYNEQFF
CDR3 DNA: .

clone size: few
J gene: TRBJ2-1
V gene: TRBV7-2
CDR3 length: 14
D gene: .
CDR3 protein: CASSVRSSYNEQFF
CDR3 DNA: TGTGCCAGCAGCGTAAGAAGCTCCTACAATGAGCAGTTCTTC

clone size: many
J gene: TRBJ2-3
V gene: TRBV2
CDR3 length: 16
D gene: TRBD1
CDR3 protein: CASSGWFGTGGDTQYF
CDR3 DNA: TGTGCCAGCAGTGGATGGTTTGGGACAGGGGGAGATACGCAGTATTTT

clone size: many
J gene: TRBJ2-5
V gene: TRBV20-1
CDR3 length: 15
D gene: TRBD2
CDR3 protein: CSARPLAGGRETQYF
CDR3 DNA: TGCAGTGCTAGACCCTTAGCGGGGGGGCGCGAGACCCAGTACTTC

clone size: many
J gene: TRBJ1-4
V gene: TRBV5-1
CDR3 length: 17
D gene: .
CDR3 protein: CASSLRGGTATNEKLFF
CDR3 DNA: TGCGCCAGCAGCTTACGAGGCGGGACTGCAACTAATGAAAAACTGTTTTTT

clone size: few
J gene: TRBJ2-1
V gene: TRBV20-1
CDR3 length: 15
D gene: TRBD2
CDR3 protein: CSARSPSGLLGEQFF
CDR3 DNA: TGCAGTGCTAGGAGTCCTAGCGGTTTACTAGGAGAGCAGTTCTTC

clone size: many
J gene: TRBJ2-1
V gene: TRBV4-1
CDR3 length: 14
D gene: .
CDR3 protein: CASSHPDGLGEQFF
CDR3 DNA: TGCGCCAGCAGCCATCCCGACGGTTTGGGGGAGCAGTTCTTC

clone size: many
J gene: TRBJ1-1
V gene: TRBV5-1
CDR3 length: 15
D gene: TRBD1
CDR3 protein: CASSDTTGMNTEAFF
CDR3 DNA: TGCGCCAGCAGCGATACGACAGGGATGAACACTGAAGCTTTCTTT

clone size: .
J gene: TRBJ2-6
V gene: TRBV5-1
CDR3 length: 13
D gene: .
CDR3 protein: CASSPGGANVLTF
CDR3 DNA: TGCGCCAGCAGCCCCGGAGGGGCCAACGTCCTGACTTTC

clone size: many
J gene: TRBJ2-3
V gene: TRBV15
CDR3 length: 17
D gene: .
CDR3 protein: CATSRDTGLGGADTQYF
CDR3 DNA: TGTGCCACCAGCAGAGATACGGGACTAGGGGGCGCGGATACGCAGTATTTT

clone size: many
J gene: TRBJ2-3
V gene: TRBV15
CDR3 length: 17
D gene: TRBD2
CDR3 protein: CATSNAEGRGVSDTQYF
CDR3 DNA: TGTGCCACCAGCAACGCCGAAGGGCGGGGGGTCTCAGATACGCAGTATTTT

clone size: many
J gene: TRBJ1-1
V gene: TRBV19
CDR3 length: 16
D gene: .
CDR3 protein: CASSIFRGRMNTEAFF
CDR3 DNA: TGTGCCAGTAGTATATTCAGGGGAAGGATGAACACTGAAGCTTTCTTT

clone size: many
J gene: TRBJ2-5
V gene: TRBV5-1
CDR3 length: 15
D gene: .
CDR3 protein: CASSLVANPQETQYF
CDR3 DNA: TGCGCCAGCAGCTTGGTGGCTAACCCACAAGAGACCCAGTACTTC

clone size: many
J gene: TRBJ2-3
V gene: TRBV6-6
CDR3 length: 14
D gene: .
CDR3 protein: CASSYSQWRDTQYF
CDR3 DNA: TGTGCCAGCAGTTACTCTCAATGGCGGGATACGCAGTATTTT

clone size: few
J gene: TRBJ1-5
V gene: TRBV28
CDR3 length: 16
D gene: .
CDR3 protein: CASSYSSGKRNQPQHF
CDR3 DNA: TGTGCCAGCAGTTATTCATCGGGAAAGCGAAATCAGCCCCAGCATTTT

clone size: many
J gene: TRBJ1-1
V gene: TRBV7-9
CDR3 length: 15
D gene: .
CDR3 protein: CASRPAGVVNTEAFF
CDR3 DNA: TGTGCCAGCAGGCCTGCAGGGGTGGTCAACACTGAAGCTTTCTTT

clone size: .
J gene: TRBJ2-3
V gene: TRBV7-2
CDR3 length: 16
D gene: .
CDR3 protein: CASSLDGAPSTDTQYF
CDR3 DNA: TGTGCCAGCAGCTTAGACGGGGCCCCTAGCACAGATACGCAGTATTTT

clone size: many
J gene: TRBJ1-2
V gene: TRBV20-1
CDR3 length: 14
D gene: .
CDR3 protein: CSAKGLPNNYGYTF
CDR3 DNA: TGCAGTGCCAAGGGACTCCCAAACAACTATGGCTACACCTTC

clone size: many
J gene: TRBJ2-3
V gene: TRBV27
CDR3 length: 13
D gene: .
CDR3 protein: CASSLQPADTQYF
CDR3 DNA: TGTGCCAGCAGTTTACAGCCAGCAGATACGCAGTATTTT

clone size: many
J gene: TRBJ2-3
V gene: TRBV5-6
CDR3 length: 13
D gene: .
CDR3 protein: CASTFGPTDTQYF
CDR3 DNA: TGTGCCAGCACCTTCGGGCCGACAGATACGCAGTATTTT

clone size: .
J gene: TRBJ2-3
V gene: TRBV20-1
CDR3 length: 16
D gene: TRBD2
CDR3 protein: CSARDSSGGEWGTQYF
CDR3 DNA: TGCAGTGCTAGAGACTCTAGCGGGGGAGAATGGGGTACGCAGTATTTT

clone size: many
J gene: TRBJ2-1
V gene: TRBV7-2
CDR3 length: 13
D gene: .
CDR3 protein: CASSFPGVDEQFF
CDR3 DNA: TGTGCCAGCAGCTTTCCCGGGGTGGATGAGCAGTTCTTC

clone size: .
J gene: TRBJ2-6
V gene: TRBV7-9
CDR3 length: 17
D gene: TRBD1
CDR3 protein: CASSYPGQGTGANVLTF
CDR3 DNA: TGTGCCAGCAGTTATCCGGGACAGGGGACTGGGGCCAACGTCCTGACTTTC

clone size: many
J gene: TRBJ1-2
V gene: TRBV5-1
CDR3 length: 13
D gene: .
CDR3 protein: CASSWLGRNGYTF
CDR3 DNA: TGCGCCAGCAGCTGGTTAGGCCGAAATGGCTACACCTTC

clone size: many
J gene: TRBJ2-7
V gene: TRBV6-5
CDR3 length: 16
D gene: TRBD2
CDR3 protein: CASSYSLAGQTYEQYF
CDR3 DNA: TGTGCCAGCAGTTACTCGTTAGCGGGGCAAACCTACGAGCAGTACTTC

clone size: many
J gene: TRBJ2-3
V gene: TRBV6-1
CDR3 length: 14
D gene: .
CDR3 protein: CASNPGWNTDTQYF
CDR3 DNA: TGTGCCAGCAATCCGGGGTGGAACACAGATACGCAGTATTTT

clone size: few
J gene: TRBJ2-7
V gene: TRBV12-3/TRBV12-4
CDR3 length: 14
D gene: .
CDR3 protein: CASRTGRRFDEQYF
CDR3 DNA: TGTGCCAGCAGGACGGGACGGCGTTTCGACGAGCAGTACTTC

clone size: many
J gene: TRBJ2-1
V gene: TRBV5-1
CDR3 length: 15
D gene: TRBD1
CDR3 protein: CASSLGQGVHNEQFF
CDR3 DNA: TGCGCCAGCAGCTTGGGACAGGGGGTACACAATGAGCAGTTCTTC

clone size: many
J gene: TRBJ1-2
V gene: TRBV5-1
CDR3 length: 13
D gene: .
CDR3 protein: CASSYSDIYGYTF
CDR3 DNA: TGCGCCAGCAGTTACTCGGACATCTATGGCTACACCTTC